This record looks at one T cell receptor beta chain sequence and its context. The table lists this clonotype with a few counts. It lacks a known antigen. There are no base qualities to consult, and no much larger clone falls within one base. Ophthalmopathy patients had moderately to severely active disease, Clinical Activity Score of at least 3, NOSPECS grade of at least 4, and duration under 3 months. Patients with uncontrolled infections, other autoimmune diseases, pregnancy or lactation were excluded. Clinical symptoms, serum thyroxine and TRAb, thyroid ultrasound, and orbital computed tomography formed the basis for the diagnoses. PBMCs were isolated from roughly 10 ml of fresh peripheral blood by Ficoll-Paque density gradient centrifugation. Total RNA was extracted using Trizol reagent, and RNA quality was assessed on an Agilent 2100 Bioanalyzer. From the cysteine up to the phenylalanine, the CDR3 has a length of 12 residues. The sequence is cut down to CDR3 DNA, 36 bases in frame from base 1. For CDR1 and CDR2, the germline V gene lists MDHEN and SYDVKM. V is cut by 3 bases and J by 6 bases, and the space between the germline ends is 9 bases.

Amplification of TCR beta CDR3 regions was carried out from RNA transcripts. For the first round of RT-PCR on the TCR CDR3, the HTBI primer set was used together with the Qiagen OneStep RT-PCR kit. Libraries were constructed in a second round of multiplex PCR, after which size selection and purification were carried out. The libraries were sequenced on an Illumina HiSeq2000 using paired-end 100 bp reads. The original methods were these. Raw data were processed with SOAPnuke, discarding reads with adapters, uncalled bases, mean Phred below 15, or no exact constant-primer or identifier match. COPE v1.2.5 was used to merge high-quality paired reads, and clonotypes were defined as unique nucleotide sequences. MiTCR v1.1 was used to align clonotypes to the IMGT TRBV, TRBD and TRBJ reference segments. Analysis was restricted to V-J combinations with a frequency above 0.0001, which covered 98% to 99.2% of repertoires. A TCS score was defined as the ratio between F50 (clonal expansion) and ExV (chaos), using BLOSUM62-based TCRdist between CDR3 peptides within each V-J. Welch's t-statistics and random forest reduced 514 V-J features to about 12, which were used in a naive Bayes classifier (R e1071). TCRdb's own reprocessing of the public reads used fastp at Q25 and MiXCR and kept productive beta chains. When rows share a CDR3 protein, they turn into one entry using the most common DNA and genes. These V and J calls derive from TCRdb rather than the authors' analysis. Recorded for this sample are 450,000 to 550,000 distinct CDR3 sequences; 24% of them occurred a single time. The biggest ten clones account for about 11% of the sample.

This record comes from a study of T cells in Graves' hyperthyroidism and ophthalmopathy (dated by TCRdb to about 2019). About the study as a whole: Peripheral blood was collected at initial diagnosis, before any treatment. To identify TCR V-J signatures that set the groups apart, the researchers used a discovery cohort of about a hundred patients, made up of 43 with Graves' ophthalmopathy and about 60 with stable Graves' hyperthyroidism. The paper reports TCR Vbeta CDR3 sequencing of 140 or so peripheral blood samples: 40 or so ophthalmopathy, roughly 74 hyperthyroidism and some 17 progressor patients. The 100 or so discovery patients were randomly split 7:3 into training and test sets. Following sampling, methimazole starting at 30 mg daily was given to hyperthyroidism patients, and high-dose intravenous methylprednisolone was given to ophthalmopathy patients. In roughly six Graves' hyperthyroidism patients, the study also compared T-cell repertoires from thyroid tissue with T-cell repertoires from blood. Prospective prediction of ophthalmopathy was tested in an independent validation cohort of 18 to 20 hyperthyroidism patients and 15 to 17 patients who later progressed to ophthalmopathy.

General findings and caveats noted by the study authors: A model built on a 13 V-J signature distinguished ophthalmopathy from stable hyperthyroidism, reaching roughly 88% sensitivity and around 81% specificity in cross-validation and 80%/75% in testing. No statistical method was used to set the sample size in advance, and investigators knew the group allocation. During validation, the model predicted progression to ophthalmopathy a median of roughly 7.1 months ahead of onset, with approximately 71% sensitivity and around 73% specificity. Blood samples also contained most of the expanded thyroid clonotypes (frequency above 0.001), which suggests that blood repertoires may reflect thyroid immune responses.

The sequencing sample was made of blood. The chain couples TRBV28 to TRBJ2-7; no D gene call is confident. This receptor was identified in a woman in her 30s with Graves' ophthalmopathy. The CDR3 here reads CASSFSRVEQYF. The bases read TGTGCCAGCAGTTTCTCCCGGGTCGAGCAGTACTTC.